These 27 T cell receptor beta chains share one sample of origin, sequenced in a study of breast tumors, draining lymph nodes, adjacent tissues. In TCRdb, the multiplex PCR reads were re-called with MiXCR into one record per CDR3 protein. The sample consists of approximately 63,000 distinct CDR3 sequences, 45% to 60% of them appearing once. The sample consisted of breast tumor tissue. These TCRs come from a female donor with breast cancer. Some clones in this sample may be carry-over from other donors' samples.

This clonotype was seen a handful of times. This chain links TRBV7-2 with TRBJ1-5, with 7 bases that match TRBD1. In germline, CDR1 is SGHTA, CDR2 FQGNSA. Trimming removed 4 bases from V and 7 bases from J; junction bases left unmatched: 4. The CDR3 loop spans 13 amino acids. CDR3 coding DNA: TGTGCCAGCAGCTCACAGGGGAACCAGCCCCAGCATTTT. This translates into CASSSQGNQPQHF. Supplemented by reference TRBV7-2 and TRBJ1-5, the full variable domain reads GAGVSQSPSNKVTEKGKDVELRCDPISGHTALYWYRQSLGQGLEFLIYFQGNSAPDKSGLPSDRFSAERTGGSVSTLTIQRTQQEDSAVYLCASSSQGNQPQHFGDGTRLSIL.

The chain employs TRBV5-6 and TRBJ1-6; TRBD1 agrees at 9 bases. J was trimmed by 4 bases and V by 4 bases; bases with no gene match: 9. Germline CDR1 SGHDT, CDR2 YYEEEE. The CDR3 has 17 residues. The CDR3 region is CASSSIDRGKYNSPLHF. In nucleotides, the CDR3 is TGTGCCAGCAGCAGCATTGACAGGGGGAAATATAATTCACCCCTCCACTTT.

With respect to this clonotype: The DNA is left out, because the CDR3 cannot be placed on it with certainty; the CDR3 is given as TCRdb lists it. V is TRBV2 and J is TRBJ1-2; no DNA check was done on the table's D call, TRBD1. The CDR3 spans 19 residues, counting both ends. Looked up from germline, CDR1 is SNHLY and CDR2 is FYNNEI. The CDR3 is CASSFYICSRLSSNYGYTF.

The CDR3 sequence is CASRPRQSANEKLFF. CDR3 DNA sequence: TGTGCCAGCAGACCTCGACAGTCAGCTAATGAAAAACTGTTTTTT. The rearrangement links TRBV12-3 or TRBV12-4 to TRBJ1-4; D might be TRBD1 (5 bases). The CDR3 length is 15 residues. V shed 6 bases and J shed 3 bases, with 14 bases lying between them.

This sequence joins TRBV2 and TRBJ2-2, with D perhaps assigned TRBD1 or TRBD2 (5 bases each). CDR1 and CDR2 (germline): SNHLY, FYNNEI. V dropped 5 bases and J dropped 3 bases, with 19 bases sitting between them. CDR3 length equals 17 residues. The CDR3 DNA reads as TGTGCCAGCAGTCTTGAAGGGGCTCGGGGCTACACCGGGGAGCTGTTTTTT. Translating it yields CASSLEGARGYTGELFF.

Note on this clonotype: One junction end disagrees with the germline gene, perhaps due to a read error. The CDR3 sequence is CASSSLAGAYEQYF. In DNA, the CDR3 is TGTGCTAGCAGCTCCCTAGCGGGAGCCTACGAGCAGTACTTC. This chain joins TRBV7-7 and TRBJ2-7, with 10 bases matching TRBD2. The CDR3 has 14 residues. CDR1 and CDR2 (germline): SSHAT, FNYEAQ (reference sequence).

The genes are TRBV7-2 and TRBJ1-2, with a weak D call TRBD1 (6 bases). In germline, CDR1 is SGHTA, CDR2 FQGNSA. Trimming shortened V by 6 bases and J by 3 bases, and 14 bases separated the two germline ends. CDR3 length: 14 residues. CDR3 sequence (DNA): TGTGCCAGCAGTGAAGGGGGGGCTGACTATGGCTACACCTTC. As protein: CASSEGGADYGYTF.

The DNA of the CDR3 is TGCAGTGCCCGGACTAGCGGGAGGGGGGATGAGCAGTTCTTC. Amino acids: CSARTSGRGDEQFF. The chain employs TRBV20-1 and TRBJ2-1; 15 nucleotides line up with TRBD2. V shed 6 bases and J 8 bases; nucleotides not matched to a gene: 5. Germline assignment: CDR1 DFQATT and CDR2 SNEGSKA (reference sequence). The CDR3 is made up of 14 amino acids.

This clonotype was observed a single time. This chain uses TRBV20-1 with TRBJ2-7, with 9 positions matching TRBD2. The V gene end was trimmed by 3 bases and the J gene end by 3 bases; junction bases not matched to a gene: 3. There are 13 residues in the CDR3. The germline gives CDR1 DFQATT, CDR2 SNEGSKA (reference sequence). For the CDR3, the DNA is TGCAGTGCTAGCCTTAGCGGGGGCTACGAGCAGTACTTC. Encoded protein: CSASLSGGYEQYF.

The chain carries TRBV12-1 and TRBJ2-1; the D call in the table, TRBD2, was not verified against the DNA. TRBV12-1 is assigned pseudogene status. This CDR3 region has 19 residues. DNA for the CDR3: TGTGCCAGCAGCTTTCTACTAGCGGGAGGACCTAGGAGCTACAATGAGCAGTTCTTC. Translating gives CASSFLLAGGPRSYNEQFF.

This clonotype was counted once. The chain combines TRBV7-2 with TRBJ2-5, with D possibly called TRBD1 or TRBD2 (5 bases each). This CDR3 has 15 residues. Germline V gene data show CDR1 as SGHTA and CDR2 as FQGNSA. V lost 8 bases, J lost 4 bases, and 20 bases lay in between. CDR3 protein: CASGTQRSGGETQYF. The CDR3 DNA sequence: TGTGCCAGCGGAACACAGCGAAGTGGGGGAGAGACCCAGTACTTC.

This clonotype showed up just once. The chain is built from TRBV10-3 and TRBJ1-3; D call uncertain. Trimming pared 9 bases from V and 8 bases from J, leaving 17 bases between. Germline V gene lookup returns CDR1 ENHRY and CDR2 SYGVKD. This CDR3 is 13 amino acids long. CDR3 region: CAMRASLGDTIYF. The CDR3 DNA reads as TGTGCCATGCGGGCCTCCCTCGGAGACACCATATATTTT.

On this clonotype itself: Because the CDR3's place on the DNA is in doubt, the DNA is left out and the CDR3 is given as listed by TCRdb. This CDR3 reads CASSFYICSARDEGLGGSGSPLHF. The rearrangement joins TRBV7-3 to TRBJ1-6; the table gives TRBD1 as D, unverified against the DNA. The CDR3 length is 24 residues, termini included. Germline lookup yields CDR1 SGHTA and CDR2 FQGTGA.

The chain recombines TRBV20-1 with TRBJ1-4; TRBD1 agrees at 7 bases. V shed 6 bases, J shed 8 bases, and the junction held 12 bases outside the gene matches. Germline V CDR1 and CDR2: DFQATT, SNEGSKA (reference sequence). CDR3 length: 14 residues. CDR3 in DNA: TGCAGTGCCGTAGACAGGGCCCGAGGAGAAAAACTGTTTTTT. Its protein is CSAVDRARGEKLFF.

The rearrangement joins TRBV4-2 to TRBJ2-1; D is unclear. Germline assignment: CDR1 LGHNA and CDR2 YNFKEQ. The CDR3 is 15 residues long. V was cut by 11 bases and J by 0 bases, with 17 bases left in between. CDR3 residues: CARPPIRSSYNEQFF. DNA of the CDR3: TGTGCCCGCCCCCCCATCAGGAGCTCCTACAATGAGCAGTTCTTC.

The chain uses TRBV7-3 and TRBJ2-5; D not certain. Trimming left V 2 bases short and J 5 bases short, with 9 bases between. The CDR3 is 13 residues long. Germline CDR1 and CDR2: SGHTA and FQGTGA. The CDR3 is CASSLRRSETQYF. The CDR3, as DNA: TGTGCCAGCAGCTTACGTAGGTCCGAGACCCAGTACTTC.

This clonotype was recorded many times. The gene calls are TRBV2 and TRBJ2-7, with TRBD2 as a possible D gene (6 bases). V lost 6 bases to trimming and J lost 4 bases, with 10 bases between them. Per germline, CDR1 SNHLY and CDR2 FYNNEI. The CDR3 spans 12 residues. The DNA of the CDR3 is TGTGCCAGCAGGGAGGGTCTTTACGAGCAGTACTTC. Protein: CASREGLYEQYF.

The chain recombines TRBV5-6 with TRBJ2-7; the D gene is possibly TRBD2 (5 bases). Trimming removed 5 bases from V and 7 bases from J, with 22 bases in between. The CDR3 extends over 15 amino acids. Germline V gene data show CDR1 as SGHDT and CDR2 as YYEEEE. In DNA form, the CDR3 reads TGTGCCAGCAGTTTGACGAGGGCGGGTTACAATGAGCAGTACTTC. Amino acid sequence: CASSLTRAGYNEQYF.

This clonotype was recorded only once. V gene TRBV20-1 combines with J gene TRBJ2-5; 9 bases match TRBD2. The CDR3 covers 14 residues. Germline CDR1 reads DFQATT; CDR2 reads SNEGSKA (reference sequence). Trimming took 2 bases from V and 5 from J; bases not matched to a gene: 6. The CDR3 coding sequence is TGCAGTGCTAGACTTAGCGGGAGTGGTGAGACCCAGTACTTC. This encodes CSARLSGSGETQYF.

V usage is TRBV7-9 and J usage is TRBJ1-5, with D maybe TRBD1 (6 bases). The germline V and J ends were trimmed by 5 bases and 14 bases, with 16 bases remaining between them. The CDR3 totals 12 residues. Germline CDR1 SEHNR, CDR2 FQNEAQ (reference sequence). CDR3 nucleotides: TGTGCCAGCAGCATACCAGGGGCCTACGAGCATTTT. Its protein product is CASSIPGAYEHF. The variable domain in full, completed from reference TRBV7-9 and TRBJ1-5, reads DTGVSQNPRHKITKRGQNVTFRCDPISEHNRLYWYRQTLGQGPEFLTYFQNEAQLEKSRLLSDRFSAERPKGSFSTLEIQRTEQGDSAMYLCASSIPGAYEHFGDGTRLSIL.

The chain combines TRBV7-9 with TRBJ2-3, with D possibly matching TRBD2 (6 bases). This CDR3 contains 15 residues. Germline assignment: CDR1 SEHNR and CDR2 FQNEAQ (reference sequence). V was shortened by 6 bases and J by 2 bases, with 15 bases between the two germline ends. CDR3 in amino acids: CASSPTAGNTDTQYF. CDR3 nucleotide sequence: TGTGCCAGCAGTCCTACGGCGGGAAACACAGATACGCAGTATTTT.

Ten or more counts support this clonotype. The DNA for the CDR3 is TGCAGTGCTAGGGAAGATAGCGGGGGGACTCAAGAGACCCAGTACTTC. It translates to CSAREDSGGTQETQYF. This chain connects TRBV20-1 to TRBJ2-5; 10 bases map to TRBD2. V trimming: 3 bases; J trimming: 2 bases; junction bases outside the gene matches: 9. The CDR3 runs to 16 residues. Germline CDR1 is DFQATT and CDR2 is SNEGSKA (reference sequence).

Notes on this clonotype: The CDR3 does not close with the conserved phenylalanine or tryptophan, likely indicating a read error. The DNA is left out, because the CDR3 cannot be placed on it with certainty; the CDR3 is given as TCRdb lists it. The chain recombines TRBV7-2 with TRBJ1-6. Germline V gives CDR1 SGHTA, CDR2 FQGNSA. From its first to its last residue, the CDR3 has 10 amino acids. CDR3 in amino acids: CASSLGIAGV.

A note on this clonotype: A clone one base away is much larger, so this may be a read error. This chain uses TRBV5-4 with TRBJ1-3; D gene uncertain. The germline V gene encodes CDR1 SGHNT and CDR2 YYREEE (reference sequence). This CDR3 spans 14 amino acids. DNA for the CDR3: TGTGCCAGCAGCTTTAAATCCTCTGGAAGCACCATATATTTT. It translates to CASSFKSSGSTIYF.

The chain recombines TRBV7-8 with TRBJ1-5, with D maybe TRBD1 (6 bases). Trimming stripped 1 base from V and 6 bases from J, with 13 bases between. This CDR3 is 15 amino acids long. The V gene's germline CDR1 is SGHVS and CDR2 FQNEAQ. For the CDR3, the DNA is TGTGCCAGCAGCTTAGTCAGGGGCCTCGGTCAGCCCCAGCATTTT. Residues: CASSLVRGLGQPQHF.

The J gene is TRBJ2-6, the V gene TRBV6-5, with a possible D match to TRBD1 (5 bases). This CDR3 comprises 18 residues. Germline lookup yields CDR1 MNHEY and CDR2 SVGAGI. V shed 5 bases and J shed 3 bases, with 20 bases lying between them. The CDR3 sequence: CASSHPSARGDGANVLTF. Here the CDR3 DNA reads TGTGCCAGCAGTCACCCCTCAGCTAGGGGCGATGGGGCCAACGTCCTGACTTTC.

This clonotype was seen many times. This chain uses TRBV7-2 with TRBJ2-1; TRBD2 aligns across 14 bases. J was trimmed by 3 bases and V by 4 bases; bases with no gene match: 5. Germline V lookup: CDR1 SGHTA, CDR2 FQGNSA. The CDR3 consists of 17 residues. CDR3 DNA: TGTGCCAGCAGCTCTCGGACTAGCGGGGGGCTCTACAATGAGCAGTTCTTC. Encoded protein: CASSSRTSGGLYNEQFF.